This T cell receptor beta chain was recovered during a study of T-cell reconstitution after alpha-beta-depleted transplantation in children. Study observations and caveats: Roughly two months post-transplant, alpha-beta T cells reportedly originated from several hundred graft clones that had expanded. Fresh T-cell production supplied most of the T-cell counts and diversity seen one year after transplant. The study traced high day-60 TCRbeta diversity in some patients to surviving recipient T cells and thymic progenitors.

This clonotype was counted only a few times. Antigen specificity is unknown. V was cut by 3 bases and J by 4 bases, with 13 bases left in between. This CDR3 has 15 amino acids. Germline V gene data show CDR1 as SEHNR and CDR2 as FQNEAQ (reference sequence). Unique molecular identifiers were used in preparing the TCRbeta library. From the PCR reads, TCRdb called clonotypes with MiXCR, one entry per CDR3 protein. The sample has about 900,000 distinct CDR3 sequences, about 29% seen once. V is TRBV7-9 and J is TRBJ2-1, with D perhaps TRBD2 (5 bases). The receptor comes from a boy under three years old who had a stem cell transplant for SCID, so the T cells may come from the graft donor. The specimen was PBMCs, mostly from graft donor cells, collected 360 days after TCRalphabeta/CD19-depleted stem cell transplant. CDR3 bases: TGTGCCAGCAGCTTCGGAGGACGGGGTTACAATGAGCAGTTCTTC. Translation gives CASSFGGRGYNEQFF.